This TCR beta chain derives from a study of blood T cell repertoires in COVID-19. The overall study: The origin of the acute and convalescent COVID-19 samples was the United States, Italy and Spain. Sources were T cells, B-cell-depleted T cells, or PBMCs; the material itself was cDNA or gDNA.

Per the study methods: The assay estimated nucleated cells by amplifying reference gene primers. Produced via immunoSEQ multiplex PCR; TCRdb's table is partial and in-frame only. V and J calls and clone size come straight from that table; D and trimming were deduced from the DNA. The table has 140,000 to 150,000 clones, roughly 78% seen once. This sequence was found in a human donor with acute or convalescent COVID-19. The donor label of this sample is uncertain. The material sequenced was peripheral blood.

DNA for the CDR3: TGCGCCAGCACAAAACCCACAGGGAATGCGAATGAGCAGTTCTTC. Protein: CASTKPTGNANEQFF. V usage is TRBV5-1 and J usage is TRBJ2-1, with TRBD1 as a possible D gene (6 bases). Germline V lookup: CDR1 SGHRS, CDR2 YFSETQ. This CDR3 comprises 15 residues. Trimming shortened V by 6 bases and J by 7 bases, and 20 bases separated the two germline ends.